Listed here is a single TCR beta chain. This entry belongs to a study of control samples from healthy donors and cancer patients. TCRdb keeps only in-frame clones here, not all; method: immunoSEQ multiplex PCR. The sample records 150,000 or so clones, 94% being singletons. The sequenced sample consisted of blood. The clonotype comes from a man in his forties or fifties in good health.

The CDR3 sequence is CASSLQGALFF. The CDR3 nucleotides are TGTGCCAGCAGCTTACAAGGAGCACTGTTTTTT. The gene calls are TRBV13 and TRBJ1-4; D not certain. V was shortened by 2 bases and J by 13 bases, with 8 bases between the two germline ends. There are 11 residues in the CDR3. In germline, CDR1 is PRHDT, CDR2 FYEKMQ (reference sequence).